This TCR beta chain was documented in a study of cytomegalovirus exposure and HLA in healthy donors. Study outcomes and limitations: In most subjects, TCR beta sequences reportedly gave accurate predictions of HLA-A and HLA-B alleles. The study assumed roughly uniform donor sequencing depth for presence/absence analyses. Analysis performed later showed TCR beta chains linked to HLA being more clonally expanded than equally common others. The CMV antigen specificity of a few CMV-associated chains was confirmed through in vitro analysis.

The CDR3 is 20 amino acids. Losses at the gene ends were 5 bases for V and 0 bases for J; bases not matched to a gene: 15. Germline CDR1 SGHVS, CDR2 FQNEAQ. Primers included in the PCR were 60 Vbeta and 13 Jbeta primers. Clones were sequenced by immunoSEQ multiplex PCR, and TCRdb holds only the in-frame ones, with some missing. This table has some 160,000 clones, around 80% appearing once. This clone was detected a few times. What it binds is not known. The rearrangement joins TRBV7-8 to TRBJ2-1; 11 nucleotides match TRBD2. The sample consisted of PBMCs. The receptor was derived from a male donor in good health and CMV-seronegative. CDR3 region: CASSQTFRASGGSSYNEQFF. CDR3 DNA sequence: TGTGCCAGCAGCCAGACCTTTAGGGCTAGCGGGGGGAGCTCCTACAATGAGCAGTTCTTC.